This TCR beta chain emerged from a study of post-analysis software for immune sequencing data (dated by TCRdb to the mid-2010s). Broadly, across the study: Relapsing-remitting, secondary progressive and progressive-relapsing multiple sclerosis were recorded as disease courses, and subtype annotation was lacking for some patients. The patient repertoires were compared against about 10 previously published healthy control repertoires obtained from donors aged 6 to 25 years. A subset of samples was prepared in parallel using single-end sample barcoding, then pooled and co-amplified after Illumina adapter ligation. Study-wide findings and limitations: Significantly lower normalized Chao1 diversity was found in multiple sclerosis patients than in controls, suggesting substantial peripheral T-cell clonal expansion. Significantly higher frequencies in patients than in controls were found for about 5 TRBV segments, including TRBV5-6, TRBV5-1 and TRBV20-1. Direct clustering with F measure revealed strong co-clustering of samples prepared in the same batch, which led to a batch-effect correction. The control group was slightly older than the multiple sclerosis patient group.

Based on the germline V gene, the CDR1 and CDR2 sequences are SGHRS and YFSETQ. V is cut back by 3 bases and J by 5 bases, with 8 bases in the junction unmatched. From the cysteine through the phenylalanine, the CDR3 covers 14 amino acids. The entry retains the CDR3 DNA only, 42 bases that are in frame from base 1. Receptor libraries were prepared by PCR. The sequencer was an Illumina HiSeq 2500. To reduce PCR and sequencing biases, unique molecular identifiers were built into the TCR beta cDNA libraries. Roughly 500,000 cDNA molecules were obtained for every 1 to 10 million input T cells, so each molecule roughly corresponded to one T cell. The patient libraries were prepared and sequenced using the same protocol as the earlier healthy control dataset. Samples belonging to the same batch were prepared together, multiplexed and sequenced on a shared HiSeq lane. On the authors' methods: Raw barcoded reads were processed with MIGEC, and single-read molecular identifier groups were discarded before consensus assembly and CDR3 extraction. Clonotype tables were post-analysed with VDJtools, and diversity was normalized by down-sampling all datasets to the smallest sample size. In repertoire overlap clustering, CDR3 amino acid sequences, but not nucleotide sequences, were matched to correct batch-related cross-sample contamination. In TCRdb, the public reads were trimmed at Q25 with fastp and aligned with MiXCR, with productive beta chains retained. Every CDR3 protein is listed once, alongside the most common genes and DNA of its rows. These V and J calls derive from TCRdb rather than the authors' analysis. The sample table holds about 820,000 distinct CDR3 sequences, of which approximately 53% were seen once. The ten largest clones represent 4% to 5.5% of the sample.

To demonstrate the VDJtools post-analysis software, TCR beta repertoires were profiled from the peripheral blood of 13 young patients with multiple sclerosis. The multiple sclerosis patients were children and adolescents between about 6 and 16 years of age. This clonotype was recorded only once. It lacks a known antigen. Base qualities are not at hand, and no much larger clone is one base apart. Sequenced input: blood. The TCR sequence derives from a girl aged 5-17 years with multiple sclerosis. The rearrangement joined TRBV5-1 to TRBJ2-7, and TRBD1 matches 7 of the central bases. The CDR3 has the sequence CASSSSTGVNEQYF. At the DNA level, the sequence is TGCGCCAGCAGCTCGAGTACAGGGGTTAACGAGCAGTACTTC.